This T cell receptor beta chain was recorded in a study of T-cell reconstitution after alpha-beta-depleted transplantation in children. This clonotype has at least ten counts. Unique molecular identifiers were used in preparing the TCRbeta library. One entry per CDR3 protein, called by TCRdb with MiXCR from the PCR reads. The table lists roughly 220,000 distinct CDR3 sequences, approximately 9.8% of them singletons, with approximately 4.7% in the top ten. The source was PBMCs from the stem cell graft donor, collected from the stem cell graft. The sequence derives from a human donor who donated a stem cell graft to a child with SCID.

Here the CDR3 DNA reads TGTGCCAGCAGCTTAGCGGCTTGGGGGGGCGATGAAGCTTTCTTT. It encodes CASSLAAWGGDEAFF. J is TRBJ1-1 and V is TRBV7-8; tentatively, D is TRBD1 (6 bases). Trimming left V 0 bases short and J 7 bases short, with 15 bases between. This CDR3 spans 15 amino acids. In germline, CDR1 is SGHVS, CDR2 FQNEAQ.